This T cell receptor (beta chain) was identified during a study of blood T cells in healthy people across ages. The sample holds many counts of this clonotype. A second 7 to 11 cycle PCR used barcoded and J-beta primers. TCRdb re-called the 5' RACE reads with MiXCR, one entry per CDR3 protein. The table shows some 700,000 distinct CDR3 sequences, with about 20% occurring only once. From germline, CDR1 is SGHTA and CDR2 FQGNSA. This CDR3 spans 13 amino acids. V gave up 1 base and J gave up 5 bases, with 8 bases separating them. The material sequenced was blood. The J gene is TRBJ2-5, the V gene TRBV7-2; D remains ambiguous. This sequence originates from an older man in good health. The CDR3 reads CASSLGPRETQYF. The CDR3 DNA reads TGTGCCAGCAGCTTAGGACCGCGGGAGACCCAGTACTTC.